This T cell receptor beta chain appears in the sequencing data of a study of cytomegalovirus exposure and HLA in healthy donors. The CDR3 runs 18 residues. With V trimmed by 1 base and J by 2 bases, 8 bases remained unmatched. CDR1 and CDR2 (germline): KGHSH, LQKENI. Vbeta (60) and Jbeta (13) primers were used in the PCR. The protocol was immunoSEQ multiplex PCR, while the TCRdb copy is restricted to in-frame clones and leaves out a portion. The sample yields more than 150,000 clones, more than 70% seen once. V gene TRBV18 combines with J gene TRBJ2-6; 7 bases agree with TRBD1. The clonotype was recovered from a girl aged 10 to 17 in good health and CMV-seropositive. Sequencing input: PBMCs. CDR3 nucleotides: TGTGCCAGCTCACCACGAGGGGGCGTATGGCCTGGGGCCAACGTCCTGACTTTC. It specifies CASSPRGGVWPGANVLTF.